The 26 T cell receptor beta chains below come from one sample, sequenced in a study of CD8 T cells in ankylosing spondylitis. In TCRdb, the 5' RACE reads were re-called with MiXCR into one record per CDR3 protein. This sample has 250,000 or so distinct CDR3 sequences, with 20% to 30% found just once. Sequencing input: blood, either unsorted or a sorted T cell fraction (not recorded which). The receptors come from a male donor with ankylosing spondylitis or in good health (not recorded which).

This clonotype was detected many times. DNA of the CDR3: TGTGCTAGCCAAATGGCCGGTTATAACTATGGCTACACCTTC. Encoded protein: CASQMAGYNYGYTF. V and J are TRBV12-5 and TRBJ1-2; the D is unclear. Deletions cut 9 bases from V and 1 base from J, with 15 bases between. This CDR3 is 14 amino acids long. From germline, CDR1 is LGHNT and CDR2 FRNRAP.

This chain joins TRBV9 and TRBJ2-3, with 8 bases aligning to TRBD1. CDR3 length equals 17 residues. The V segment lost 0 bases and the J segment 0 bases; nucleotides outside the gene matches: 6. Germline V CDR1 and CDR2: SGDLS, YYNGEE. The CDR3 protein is CASSVGLDRASTDTQYF. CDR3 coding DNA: TGTGCCAGCAGCGTAGGTTTGGACAGGGCGAGCACAGATACGCAGTATTTT.

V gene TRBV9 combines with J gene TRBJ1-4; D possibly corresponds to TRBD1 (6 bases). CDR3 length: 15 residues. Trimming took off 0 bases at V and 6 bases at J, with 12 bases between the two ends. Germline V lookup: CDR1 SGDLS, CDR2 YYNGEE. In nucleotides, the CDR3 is TGTGCCAGCAGCGTAGGACAGGTGAAGGATGAAAAACTGTTTTTT. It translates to CASSVGQVKDEKLFF.

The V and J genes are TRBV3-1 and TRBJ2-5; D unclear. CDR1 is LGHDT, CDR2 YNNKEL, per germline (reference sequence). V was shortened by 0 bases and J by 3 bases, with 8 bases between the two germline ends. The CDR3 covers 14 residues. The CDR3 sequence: CASSQDWLKETQYF. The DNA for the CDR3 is TGTGCCAGCAGCCAAGATTGGCTGAAAGAGACCCAGTACTTC.

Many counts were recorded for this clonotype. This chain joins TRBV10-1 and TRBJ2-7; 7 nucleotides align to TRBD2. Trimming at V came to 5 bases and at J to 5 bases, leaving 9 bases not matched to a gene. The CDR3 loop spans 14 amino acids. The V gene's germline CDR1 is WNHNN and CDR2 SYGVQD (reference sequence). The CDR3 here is CASSRSSGGDEQYF. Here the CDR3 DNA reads TGCGCCAGCAGTAGATCTAGCGGCGGGGACGAGCAGTACTTC.

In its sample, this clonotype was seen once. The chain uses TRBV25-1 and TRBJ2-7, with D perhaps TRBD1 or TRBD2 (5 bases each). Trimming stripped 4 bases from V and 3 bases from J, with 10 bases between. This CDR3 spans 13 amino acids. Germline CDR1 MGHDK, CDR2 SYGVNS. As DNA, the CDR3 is TGTGCCAGCAGTGCAGGGACGGTCTACGAGCAGTACTTC. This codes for CASSAGTVYEQYF.

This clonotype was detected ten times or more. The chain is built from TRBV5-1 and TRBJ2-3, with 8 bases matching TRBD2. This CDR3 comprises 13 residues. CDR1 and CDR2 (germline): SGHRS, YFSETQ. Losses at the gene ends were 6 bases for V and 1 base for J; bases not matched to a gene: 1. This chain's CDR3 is CASKLAGTDTQYF. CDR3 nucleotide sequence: TGCGCCAGCAAACTAGCGGGCACAGATACGCAGTATTTT. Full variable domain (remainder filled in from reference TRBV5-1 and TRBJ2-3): KAGVTQTPRYLIKTRGQQVTLSCSPISGHRSVSWYQQTPGQGLQFLFEYFSETQRNKGNFPGRFSGRQFSNSRSEMNVSTLELGDSALYLCASKLAGTDTQYFGPGTRLTVL.

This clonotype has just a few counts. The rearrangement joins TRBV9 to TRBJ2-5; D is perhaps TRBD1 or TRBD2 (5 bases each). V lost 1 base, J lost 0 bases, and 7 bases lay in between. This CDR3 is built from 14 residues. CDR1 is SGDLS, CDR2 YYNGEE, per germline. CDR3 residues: CASSVMGHQETQYF. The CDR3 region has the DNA TGTGCCAGCAGCGTAATGGGACACCAAGAGACCCAGTACTTC.

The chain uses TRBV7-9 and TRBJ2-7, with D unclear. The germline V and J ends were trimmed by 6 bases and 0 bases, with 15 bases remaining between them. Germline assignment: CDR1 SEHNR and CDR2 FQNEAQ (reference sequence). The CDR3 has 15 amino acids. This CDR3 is CASRPRTASSYEQYF. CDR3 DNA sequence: TGTGCCAGCAGGCCTAGGACGGCGAGCTCCTACGAGCAGTACTTC.

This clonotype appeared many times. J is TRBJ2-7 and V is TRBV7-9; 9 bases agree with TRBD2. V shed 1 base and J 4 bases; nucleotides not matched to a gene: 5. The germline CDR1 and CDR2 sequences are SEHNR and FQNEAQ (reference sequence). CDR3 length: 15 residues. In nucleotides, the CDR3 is TGTGCCAGCAGCTTAGTTAGCGGGGGCCATTACGAGCAGTACTTC. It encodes CASSLVSGGHYEQYF.

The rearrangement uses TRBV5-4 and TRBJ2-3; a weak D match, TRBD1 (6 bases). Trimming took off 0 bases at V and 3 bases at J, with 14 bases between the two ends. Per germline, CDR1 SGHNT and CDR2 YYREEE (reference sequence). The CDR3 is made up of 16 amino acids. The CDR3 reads CASSLGATQGTDTQYF. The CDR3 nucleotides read TGTGCCAGCAGCTTGGGGGCGACACAGGGAACAGATACGCAGTATTTT.

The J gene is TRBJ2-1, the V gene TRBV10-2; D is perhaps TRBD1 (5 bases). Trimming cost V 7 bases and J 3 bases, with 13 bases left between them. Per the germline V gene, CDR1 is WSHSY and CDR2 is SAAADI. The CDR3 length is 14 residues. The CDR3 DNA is TGCGCCAGCAAGGGTGTAGGGGACTACAATGAGCAGTTCTTC. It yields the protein CASKGVGDYNEQFF.

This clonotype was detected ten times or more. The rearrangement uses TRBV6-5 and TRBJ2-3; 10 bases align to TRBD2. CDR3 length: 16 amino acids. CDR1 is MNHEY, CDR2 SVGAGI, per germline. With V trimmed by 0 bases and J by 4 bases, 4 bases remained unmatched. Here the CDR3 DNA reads TGTGCCAGCAGTTACTCGAGCGGGGGGGCATCAGATACGCAGTATTTT. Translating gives CASSYSSGGASDTQYF.

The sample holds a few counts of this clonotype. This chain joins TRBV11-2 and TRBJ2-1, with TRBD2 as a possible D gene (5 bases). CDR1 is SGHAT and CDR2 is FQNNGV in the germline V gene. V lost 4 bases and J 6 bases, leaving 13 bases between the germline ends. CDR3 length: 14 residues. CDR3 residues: CASSSSRVRNEQFF. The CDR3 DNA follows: TGTGCCAGCAGCTCGTCGAGGGTTCGCAATGAGCAGTTCTTC.

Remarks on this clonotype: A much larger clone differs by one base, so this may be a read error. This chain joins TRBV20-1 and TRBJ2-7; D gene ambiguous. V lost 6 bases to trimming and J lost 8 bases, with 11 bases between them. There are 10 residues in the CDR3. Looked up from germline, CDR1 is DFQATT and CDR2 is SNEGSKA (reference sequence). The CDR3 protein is CSAMYGKQYF. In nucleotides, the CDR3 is TGCAGTGCCATGTACGGCAAGCAGTACTTC.

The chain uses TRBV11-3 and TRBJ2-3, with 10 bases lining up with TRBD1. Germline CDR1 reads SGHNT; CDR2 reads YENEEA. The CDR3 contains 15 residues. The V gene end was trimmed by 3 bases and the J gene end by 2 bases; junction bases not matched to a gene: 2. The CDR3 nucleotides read TGTGCCAGCAGCTTGGGACAGGGGATCACAGATACGCAGTATTTT. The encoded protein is CASSLGQGITDTQYF.

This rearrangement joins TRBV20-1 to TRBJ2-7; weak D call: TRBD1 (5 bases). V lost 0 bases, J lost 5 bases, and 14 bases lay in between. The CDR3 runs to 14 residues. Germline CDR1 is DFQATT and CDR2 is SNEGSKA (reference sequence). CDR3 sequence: CSARDRDSVHEQYF. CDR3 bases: TGCAGTGCTAGAGATAGAGACAGTGTCCACGAGCAGTACTTC.

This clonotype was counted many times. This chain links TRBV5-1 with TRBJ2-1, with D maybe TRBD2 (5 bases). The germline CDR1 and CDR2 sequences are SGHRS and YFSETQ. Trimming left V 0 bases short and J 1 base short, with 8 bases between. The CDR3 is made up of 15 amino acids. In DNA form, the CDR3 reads TGCGCCAGCAGCTTGGCCGGGGTGTCCTACAATGAGCAGTTCTTC. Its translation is CASSLAGVSYNEQFF.

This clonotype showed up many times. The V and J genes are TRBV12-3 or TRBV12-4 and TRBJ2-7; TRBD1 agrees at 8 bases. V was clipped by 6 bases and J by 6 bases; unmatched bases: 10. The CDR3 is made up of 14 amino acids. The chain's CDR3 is CASSLNNGQGEQYF. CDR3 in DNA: TGTGCCAGCAGCCTTAATAACGGACAGGGCGAGCAGTACTTC.

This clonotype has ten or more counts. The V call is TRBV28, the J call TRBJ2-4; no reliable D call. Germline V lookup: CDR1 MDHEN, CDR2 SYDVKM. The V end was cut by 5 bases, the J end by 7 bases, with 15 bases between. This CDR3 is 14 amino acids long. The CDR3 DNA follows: TGTGCCAGCAGTCCCCAGGCCCCCAGGAACATTCAGTACTTC. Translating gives CASSPQAPRNIQYF.

This chain's CDR3 is CASSLSSRRGNYGYTF. CDR3 DNA: TGTGCCAGCAGTTTATCGTCGCGGAGGGGGAACTATGGCTACACCTTC. This rearrangement joins TRBV27 to TRBJ1-2, with D maybe TRBD1 (6 bases). There are 16 residues in the CDR3. The V gene lost 0 bases and the J gene lost 2 bases, with 13 bases spanning the gap. Germline assignment: CDR1 MNHEY and CDR2 SMNVEV (reference sequence).

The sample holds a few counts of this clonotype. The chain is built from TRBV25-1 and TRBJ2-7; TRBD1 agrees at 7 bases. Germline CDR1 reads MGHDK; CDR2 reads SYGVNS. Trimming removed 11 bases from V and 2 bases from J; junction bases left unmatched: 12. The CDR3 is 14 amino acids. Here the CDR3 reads CAPQTGAETYEQYF. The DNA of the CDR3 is TGTGCCCCCCAAACAGGGGCCGAGACCTACGAGCAGTACTTC.

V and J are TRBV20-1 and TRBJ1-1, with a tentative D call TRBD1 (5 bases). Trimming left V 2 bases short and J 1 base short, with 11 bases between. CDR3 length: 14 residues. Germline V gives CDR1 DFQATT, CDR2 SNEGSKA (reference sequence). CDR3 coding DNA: TGCAGTGCTAGAATCCTCGGACAGAACACTGAAGCTTTCTTT. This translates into CSARILGQNTEAFF.

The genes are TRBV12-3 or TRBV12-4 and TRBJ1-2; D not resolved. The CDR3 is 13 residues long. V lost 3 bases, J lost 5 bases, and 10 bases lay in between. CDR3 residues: CASSFLQEYGYTF. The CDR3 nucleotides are TGTGCCAGCAGTTTTTTGCAGGAATATGGCTACACCTTC.

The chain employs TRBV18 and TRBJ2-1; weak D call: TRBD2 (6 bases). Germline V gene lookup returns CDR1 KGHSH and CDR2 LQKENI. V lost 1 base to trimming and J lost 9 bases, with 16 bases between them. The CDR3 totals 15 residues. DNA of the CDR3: TGTGCCAGCTCACCACGAGGACGGGGAGGCGGTGAGCAGTTCTTC. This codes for CASSPRGRGGGEQFF.

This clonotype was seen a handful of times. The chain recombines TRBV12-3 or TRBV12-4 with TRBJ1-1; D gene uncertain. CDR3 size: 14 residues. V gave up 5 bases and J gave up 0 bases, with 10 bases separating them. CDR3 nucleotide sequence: TGTGCCAGCAGTCCCACGGTTGTGAACACTGAAGCTTTCTTT. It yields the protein CASSPTVVNTEAFF.